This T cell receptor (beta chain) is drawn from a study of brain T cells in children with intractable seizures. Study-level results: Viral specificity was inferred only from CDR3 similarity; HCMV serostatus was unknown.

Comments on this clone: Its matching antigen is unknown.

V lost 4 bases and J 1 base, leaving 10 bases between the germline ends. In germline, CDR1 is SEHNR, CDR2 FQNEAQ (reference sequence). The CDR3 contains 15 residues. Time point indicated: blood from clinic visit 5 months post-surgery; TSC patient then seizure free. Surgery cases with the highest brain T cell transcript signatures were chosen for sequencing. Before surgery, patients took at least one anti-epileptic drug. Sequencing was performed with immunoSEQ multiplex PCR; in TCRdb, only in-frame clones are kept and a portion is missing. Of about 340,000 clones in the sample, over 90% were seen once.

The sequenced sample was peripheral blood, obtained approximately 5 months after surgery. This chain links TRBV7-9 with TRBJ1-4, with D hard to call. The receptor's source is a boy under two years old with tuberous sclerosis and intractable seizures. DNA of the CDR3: TGTGCCAGCAGCTATAAGGAAGTAACTAATGAAAAACTGTTTTTT. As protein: CASSYKEVTNEKLFF. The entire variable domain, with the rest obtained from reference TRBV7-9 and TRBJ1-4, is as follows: DTGVSQNPRHKITKRGQNVTFRCDPISEHNRLYWYRQTLGQGPEFLTYFQNEAQLEKSRLLSDRFSAERPKGSFSTLEIQRTEQGDSAMYLCASSYKEVTNEKLFFGSGTQLSVL.